The 26 T cell receptor beta chains below all came from one sample that was sequenced in a study of blood T cell repertoires in COVID-19. Method: immunoSEQ multiplex PCR; TCRdb's copy keeps in-frame clones and lacks some. The data show 250,000 to 350,000 clones, roughly 80% seen once. Material for sequencing was peripheral blood. These receptor sequences come from a human donor with COVID-19, enrolled during active disease. The donor label of this sample is uncertain.

V usage is TRBV7-2 and J usage is TRBJ1-1; D is unresolved. Germline V gene lookup returns CDR1 SGHTA and CDR2 FQGNSA. Trimming took 1 base from V and 5 from J, leaving 14 bases between them. This CDR3 contains 15 residues. The CDR3 here is CASSLVARSDTEAFF. The CDR3 DNA sequence: TGTGCCAGCAGCTTAGTAGCCAGATCGGATACTGAAGCTTTCTTT.

The chain recombines TRBV24-1 with TRBJ2-5; a possible D gene is TRBD2 (6 bases). V was cut by 4 bases and J by 4 bases, with 15 bases left in between. The germline gives CDR1 KGHDR, CDR2 SFDVKD. The CDR3 spans 15 residues. The CDR3 DNA follows: TGTGCCACCAGTGACACGGGGGTCAGAGGAGAGACCCAGTACTTC. Its translation is CATSDTGVRGETQYF.

The table lists this clone with a count of one. This rearrangement joins TRBV27 to TRBJ2-2; D gene ambiguous. V was trimmed by 6 bases and J by 2 bases, leaving 13 bases between them. CDR1 and CDR2 from the germline V gene are MNHEY and SMNVEV (reference sequence). The CDR3 length is 15 residues. CDR3 coding DNA: TGTGCCAGCAGCCTTAATGGCCCAAACACCGGGGAGCTGTTTTTT. Its translation is CASSLNGPNTGELFF.

The chain employs TRBV6-6 and TRBJ1-1, with D possibly TRBD1 on 6 matching bases. Germline assignment: CDR1 MNHNY and CDR2 SVGAGI (reference sequence). There are 13 residues in the CDR3. The ends were cut back, 8 bases at V and 6 bases at J, with 16 bases in the middle. In DNA form, the CDR3 reads TGTGCCAGCCCCCCCGAGGGGGTCTCTGAAGCTTTCTTT. It codes for CASPPEGVSEAFF.

The rearrangement uses TRBV28 and TRBJ2-1; a possible D gene is TRBD1 (5 bases). CDR1 MDHEN and CDR2 SYDVKM come from the germline V gene. The CDR3 loop spans 13 amino acids. Trimming cost V 6 bases and J 5 bases, with 11 bases left between them. CDR3 loop: CASSTTVNNEQFF. The CDR3 DNA reads as TGTGCCAGCAGCACGACAGTCAACAATGAGCAGTTCTTC.

This chain joins TRBV6-4 and TRBJ2-1; no definite D call. Germline CDR1 and CDR2: MRHNA and SNTAGT. The CDR3 covers 15 residues. Trimming shortened V by 3 bases and J by 0 bases, and 9 bases separated the two germline ends. The CDR3 region has the DNA TGTGCCAGCAGTGAAGGTAGGAGCTCCTACAATGAGCAGTTCTTC. Translating gives CASSEGRSSYNEQFF.

The chain couples TRBV3-1 (or the pseudogene TRBV3-2) to TRBJ1-1; 7 bases agree with TRBD1. Germline-derived CDR1 and CDR2 are LGHDT and YNNKEL (reference sequence). J was trimmed by 5 bases and V by 4 bases; bases with no gene match: 13. The CDR3 has 16 residues. The CDR3 DNA reads as TGTGCCAGCAGCCCCCGGGGGTCACAGGGGACGACTGAAGCTTTCTTT. Protein: CASSPRGSQGTTEAFF.

The V gene is TRBV7-2, the J gene TRBJ2-7; D is possibly TRBD2 (5 bases). The CDR3 extends over 14 amino acids. V was pared by 3 bases and J by 4 bases, with 13 bases between. Germline V gene data show CDR1 as SGHTA and CDR2 as FQGNSA. Here the CDR3 reads CASSFGLATYEQYF. DNA for the CDR3: TGTGCCAGCAGCTTCGGGCTAGCCACATACGAGCAGTACTTC.

The CDR3 here is CASSQDNGLPDYNEQFF. The CDR3 DNA is TGTGCCAGCAGCCAAGACAACGGACTACCCGACTACAATGAGCAGTTCTTC. V gene TRBV14 combines with J gene TRBJ2-1; TRBD2 might be the D (6 bases). Germline V gene lookup returns CDR1 SGHDN and CDR2 FVKESK. This CDR3 is built from 17 residues. The ends were cut back, 0 bases at V and 3 bases at J, with 15 bases in the middle.

This clone was seen only a few times. The rearrangement joins TRBV19 to TRBJ1-5, with unresolved D. CDR1 is LNHDA, CDR2 SQIVND, per germline (reference sequence). Trimming shortened V by 4 bases and J by 6 bases, and 7 bases separated the two germline ends. This CDR3 spans 12 amino acids. DNA of the CDR3: TGTGCCAGTAGTACCCTAATTCAGCCCCAGCATTTT. The encoded protein is CASSTLIQPQHF.

The rearrangement joins TRBV6-5 to TRBJ2-7; 9 nucleotides agree with TRBD1. The CDR3 extends over 14 amino acids. Germline CDR1 reads MNHEY; CDR2 reads SVGAGI. J was trimmed by 3 bases and V by 8 bases; bases with no gene match: 8. Written as DNA, the CDR3 is TGTGCCAGCTATGCTAGGACAGGGGACTACGAGCAGTACTTC. It is translated as CASYARTGDYEQYF.

This chain links TRBV7-8 with TRBJ1-5, with 10 bases that match TRBD1. Germline V gene lookup returns CDR1 SGHVS and CDR2 FQNEAQ. V shed 4 bases and J 2 bases; nucleotides not matched to a gene: 5. The CDR3 length is 16 residues. The CDR3 region is CASSYGTGEGNQPQHF. The CDR3 DNA is TGTGCCAGCAGCTACGGGACAGGGGAAGGCAATCAGCCCCAGCATTTT.

As to this clone: One end of the junction varies from germline; a read error may be responsible. The chain uses TRBV7-7 and TRBJ2-5; D gene uncertain. There are 16 residues in the CDR3. Per germline, CDR1 SSHAT and CDR2 FNYEAQ (reference sequence). CDR3 coding DNA: TGTGCTAGCAGCCCCCTTGGGCCGGCACTCCAAGAGACCCAGTACTTC. Translated, it gives CASSPLGPALQETQYF.

The chain recombines TRBV28 with TRBJ2-7; TRBD2 agrees at 8 bases. The CDR3 sequence is 14 residues long. J lost 4 bases, V lost 5 bases, and 7 bases had no gene match. Germline loops: CDR1 MDHEN, CDR2 SYDVKM. CDR3: CASSPAGVGYEQYF. CDR3 nucleotides: TGTGCCAGCAGTCCAGCGGGAGTCGGTTACGAGCAGTACTTC.

The V and J genes are TRBV5-1 and TRBJ2-7, with TRBD2 identical over 12 bases. The junction had 7 bases not matched to a gene; V was cut back by 4 bases and J by 2 bases. The CDR3 spans 16 residues. Germline V gives CDR1 SGHRS, CDR2 YFSETQ. The chain's CDR3 is CASSLMTSGGAYEQYF. The CDR3, as DNA: TGCGCCAGCAGCCTGATGACTAGCGGGGGAGCCTACGAGCAGTACTTC.

The genes are TRBV15 and TRBJ2-7, with D perhaps TRBD1 (6 bases). V was pared by 3 bases and J by 0 bases, with 12 bases between. Germline CDR1 is LNHNV and CDR2 is YYDKDF (reference sequence). CDR3 size: 15 residues. The CDR3 region has the DNA TGTGCCACCAGCAGGGACAGAAGGAGCTCCTACGAGCAGTACTTC. This encodes CATSRDRRSSYEQYF.

This chain joins TRBV27 and TRBJ2-5, with D perhaps TRBD2 (6 bases). Germline CDR1 MNHEY, CDR2 SMNVEV (reference sequence). This CDR3 is built from 13 residues. V was pared by 5 bases and J by 1 base, with 8 bases between. For the CDR3, the DNA is TGTGCCAGCAGTGGGACTCTCCAAGAGACCCAGTACTTC. Translation gives CASSGTLQETQYF.

This rearrangement joins TRBV6-5 to TRBJ1-5; no definite D call. The CDR3 has 15 amino acids. The V gene's germline CDR1 is MNHEY and CDR2 SVGAGI. Trimming removed 4 bases from V and 6 bases from J, with 16 bases in between. The CDR3: CASSWRARSVQPQHF. CDR3 nucleotide sequence: TGTGCCAGCAGTTGGAGAGCCCGGAGTGTTCAGCCCCAGCATTTT.

V and J are TRBV7-9 and TRBJ1-2; 9 bases line up with TRBD1. V was clipped by 4 bases and J by 6 bases; unmatched bases: 12. From germline, CDR1 is SEHNR and CDR2 FQNEAQ (reference sequence). This CDR3 region has 16 residues. The CDR3 loop reads CASSSSLTGGDHGYTF. The CDR3 DNA reads TGTGCCAGCAGCTCTAGTTTGACAGGGGGGGACCATGGCTACACCTTC.

The CDR3 reads CASSLVLDPYEQYF. The DNA of the CDR3 is TGTGCCAGCAGCTTGGTCTTAGATCCCTACGAGCAGTACTTC. The V and J genes are TRBV11-2 and TRBJ2-7, with D unclear. Germline V gene sequence: CDR1 SGHAT, CDR2 FQNNGV. Trimming removed 3 bases at V and 2 bases at J, with 11 bases between. This CDR3 has 14 residues.

The V call is TRBV30, the J call TRBJ1-2; D not certain. The germline V and J ends were trimmed by 0 bases and 5 bases, with 7 bases remaining between them. CDR1 is GTSNPN and CDR2 is SVGIG in the germline V gene (reference sequence). The CDR3 has 12 amino acids. The DNA for the CDR3 is TGTGCCTGGAGTGTTCAGTTGTATGGCTACACCTTC. The encoded protein is CAWSVQLYGYTF.

The chain employs TRBV28 and TRBJ1-1; TRBD1 might be the D (5 bases). V lost 3 bases and J lost 6, with 17 bases in between. Germline assignment: CDR1 MDHEN and CDR2 SYDVKM. The CDR3 length is 15 residues. CDR3 bases: TGTGCCAGCAGTTTGCCCTCTTCCGGGACTCCTGAAGCTTTCTTT. Translating gives CASSLPSSGTPEAFF.

The CDR3 coding sequence is TGTGCCAGCAACAAACAGGGCGCTAATGAAAAACTGTTTTTT. It encodes CASNKQGANEKLFF. This chain links TRBV28 with TRBJ1-4; weak D call: TRBD1 (6 bases). Germline lookup yields CDR1 MDHEN and CDR2 SYDVKM. V lost 7 bases to trimming and J lost 3 bases, with 12 bases between them. The CDR3 consists of 14 residues. Full variable domain (rest looked up from reference TRBV28 and TRBJ1-4): DVKVTQSSRYLVKRTGEKVFLECVQDMDHENMFWYRQDPGLGLRLIYFSYDVKMKEKGDIPEGYSVSREKKERFSLILESASTNQTSMYLCASNKQGANEKLFFGSGTQLSVL.

The chain uses TRBV27 and TRBJ1-5; 10 bases line up with TRBD1. Trimming removed 3 bases from V and 6 bases from J; junction bases left unmatched: 8. CDR1 is MNHEY, CDR2 SMNVEV, per germline (reference sequence). The CDR3 runs 16 residues. CDR3 sequence: CASSLLGQGGSQPQHF. The DNA for the CDR3 is TGTGCCAGCAGTTTGCTCGGACAGGGGGGGAGTCAGCCCCAGCATTTT.

This sequence joins TRBV7-9 and TRBJ2-2; 10 bases line up with TRBD2. V shed 4 bases and J 7 bases; nucleotides not matched to a gene: 6. This CDR3 comprises 15 residues. The germline gives CDR1 SEHNR, CDR2 FQNEAQ (reference sequence). In DNA form, the CDR3 reads TGTGCCAGCAGCTCTTTACTAGCGGGATACGGGGAGCTGTTTTTT. It specifies CASSSLLAGYGELFF.

The chain links TRBV20-1 to TRBJ1-5; D is uncertain. CDR1 and CDR2 from the germline V gene are DFQATT and SNEGSKA (reference sequence). The length of the CDR3 is 15 residues. V was clipped by 3 bases and J by 4 bases, with 16 bases between them. CDR3 sequence (DNA): TGCAGTGCTAGTCGCGGGCACCCAATTAATCAGCCCCAGCATTTT. It yields the protein CSASRGHPINQPQHF.